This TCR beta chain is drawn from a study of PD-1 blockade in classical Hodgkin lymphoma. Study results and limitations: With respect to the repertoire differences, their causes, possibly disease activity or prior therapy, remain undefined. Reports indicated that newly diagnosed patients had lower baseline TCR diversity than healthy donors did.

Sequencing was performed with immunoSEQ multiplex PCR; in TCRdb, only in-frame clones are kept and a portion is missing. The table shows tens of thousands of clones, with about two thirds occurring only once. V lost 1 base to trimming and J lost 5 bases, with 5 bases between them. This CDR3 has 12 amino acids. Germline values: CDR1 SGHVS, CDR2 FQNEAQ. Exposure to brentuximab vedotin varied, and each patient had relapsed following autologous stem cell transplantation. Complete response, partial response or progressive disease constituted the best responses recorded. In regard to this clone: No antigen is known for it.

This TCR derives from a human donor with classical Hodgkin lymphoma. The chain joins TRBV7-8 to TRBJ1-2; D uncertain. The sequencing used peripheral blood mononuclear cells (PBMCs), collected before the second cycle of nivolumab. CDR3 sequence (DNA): TGTGCCAGCAGCTTAGGTCTATATGGCTACACCTTC. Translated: CASSLGLYGYTF.